This T cell receptor beta chain emerged from a study of blood T cell repertoires in COVID-19. Whole-study context: Acute and convalescent COVID-19 specimens originated in the United States, Italy and Spain.

Resolution of symptoms, clearance, or two negative PCRs was present in recovered Cohort 3 donors. The trim removed 5 bases at V and 6 bases at J, leaving 17 bases unmatched. This CDR3 contains 17 residues. Germline values: CDR1 MNHEY, CDR2 SMNVEV (reference sequence). Authors' processing steps: Researchers report that nucleated cell counts were estimated from reference gene primer amplification. Assay used: immunoSEQ multiplex PCR; TCRdb lists only in-frame clones, some missing. Clonal size and the V and J genes are those of that table, whereas D and trimming came from the DNA. The sample gives about 370,000 clones, about 90% of which show up once; about 1.7% is in the top ten.

Source material: PBMCs or T cells enriched from blood (not recorded which). The rearrangement joins TRBV27 to TRBJ1-2, with 8 positions matching TRBD1. This clonotype was sampled from a woman aged 30 to 39 who had recovered from COVID-19. CDR3 region: CASSLHPPSDRENGYTF. Here the CDR3 DNA reads TGTGCCAGCAGTCTACACCCCCCGTCGGACAGGGAAAATGGCTACACCTTC.